This T cell receptor (beta chain) is drawn from a study of shared T cell receptors in the human thymus. V gave up 2 bases and J gave up 6 bases; unmatched junction bases: 3. Germline V gives CDR1 MNHNS, CDR2 SASEGT. The CDR3 consists of 13 residues. The protocol was immunoSEQ multiplex PCR, while the TCRdb copy is restricted to in-frame clones and leaves out a portion. The profile shows roughly 500,000 clones, 75% to 80% of them singletons. The sample was also linked to a second study, of human thymus T cells.

This TCR was sampled from a boy under three years old with a congenital heart defect. Sequencing was done on a sample of thymocytes. The gene calls are TRBV6-1 and TRBJ1-2, with TRBD1 matching over 7 bases. The CDR3 sequence is CASSERQGHGYTF. The CDR3 DNA reads as TGTGCCAGCAGTGAAAGACAGGGACATGGCTACACCTTC.